The 10 T cell receptor beta chains reported below all come from one sample, sequenced in a study of T-cell reconstitution after alpha-beta-depleted transplantation in children. Researchers prepared the TCRbeta library using unique molecular identifiers, the study reports. MiXCR, applied by TCRdb to the PCR reads, yields one record per CDR3 protein. The sample holds some 590,000 distinct CDR3 sequences, more than 9% seen once. The specimen was PBMCs from the stem cell graft donor, collected from the stem cell graft. These TCRs come from a human donor who donated a stem cell graft to a child with acute myeloid leukemia.

This clonotype has at least ten counts. This chain connects TRBV28 to TRBJ2-1, with TRBD2 matching 7 bases. This CDR3 region has 13 residues. CDR1 MDHEN and CDR2 SYDVKM come from the germline V gene. V trimming: 8 bases; J trimming: 6 bases; junction bases outside the gene matches: 7. This CDR3 is CASFAGVGNEQFF. In nucleotides, the CDR3 is TGTGCCAGCTTCGCGGGAGTAGGCAATGAGCAGTTCTTC.

This clonotype was detected only a few times. The rearrangement links TRBV20-1 to TRBJ1-5, with D perhaps matching TRBD1 (6 bases). The germline CDR1 and CDR2 sequences are DFQATT and SNEGSKA (reference sequence). V was clipped by 0 bases and J by 7 bases, with 13 bases between them. The CDR3 totals 14 residues. This CDR3 reads CSAREGWGRQPQHF. DNA of the CDR3: TGCAGTGCTAGAGAGGGTTGGGGGCGGCAGCCCCAGCATTTT.

This clonotype was seen a handful of times. This chain connects TRBV7-9 to TRBJ2-7; the D is unclear. Trimming pared 1 base from V and 5 bases from J, leaving 9 bases between. Germline V lookup: CDR1 SEHNR, CDR2 FQNEAQ (reference sequence). CDR3 length: 13 residues. In DNA form, the CDR3 reads TGTGCCAGCAGCTTAGTTAAGAACAACGAGCAGTACTTC. This sequence encodes CASSLVKNNEQYF.

The rearrangement uses TRBV7-9 and TRBJ1-6, with unresolved D. The CDR3 contains 11 residues. V was trimmed by 1 base and J by 12 bases, leaving 4 bases between them. Germline V lookup: CDR1 SEHNR, CDR2 FQNEAQ (reference sequence). The CDR3 nucleotides read TGTGCCAGCAGCTTAGTAGTACCCCTCCACTTT. Its translation is CASSLVVPLHF.

The sample holds a few counts of this clonotype. The V call is TRBV4-3, the J call TRBJ2-5, with 7 nucleotides matching TRBD1. The CDR3 has 15 residues. CDR1 and CDR2 from the germline V gene are LGHNA and YSLEER. With 0 bases clipped from V and 3 bases from J, the junction kept 4 bases outside the gene matches. The CDR3 is CASSQERTGKETQYF. For the CDR3, the DNA is TGCGCCAGCAGCCAAGAGAGGACAGGAAAAGAGACCCAGTACTTC.

V and J are TRBV6-2 or TRBV6-3 and TRBJ1-5, with unresolved D. The V end lost 5 bases, the J end lost 1 base, and 15 bases lay between the germline ends. The CDR3 runs to 16 residues. Germline V gene sequence: CDR1 MNHEY, CDR2 SVGEGT. CDR3 in amino acids: CASSLDGIQSNQPQHF. CDR3 in DNA: TGTGCCAGCAGTCTCGACGGTATTCAGAGCAATCAGCCCCAGCATTTT.

The J gene is TRBJ1-1, the V gene TRBV7-2, with D hard to call. CDR1 and CDR2 (germline): SGHTA, FQGNSA. The CDR3 consists of 14 residues. V was trimmed by 5 bases and J by 1 base, leaving 11 bases between them. The CDR3 coding sequence is TGTGCCAGCAGCCTCGCGCAGGCGAACACTGAAGCTTTCTTT. This encodes CASSLAQANTEAFF.

This clonotype has ten or more counts. This sequence joins TRBV3-1 and TRBJ1-1; a weak D match, TRBD1 (6 bases). Germline CDR1 and CDR2: LGHDT and YNNKEL (reference sequence). This CDR3 has 16 amino acids. V shed 4 bases and J shed 1 base, with 16 bases lying between them. CDR3 nucleotides: TGTGCCAGCAGCCTTCATGGGGAGGGGGAGAACACTGAAGCTTTCTTT. Translated: CASSLHGEGENTEAFF.

This clonotype was observed at least ten times. At one of its ends the junction is not consistent with the germline gene, which may arise from a read error. The DNA of the CDR3 is TGCGCCAGCAGCCAAGATCGATTTAGCGATACCCACTTC. This encodes CASSQDRFSDTHF. The genes are TRBV4-3 and TRBJ2-1; tentative D call: TRBD2 (5 bases). From germline, CDR1 is LGHNA and CDR2 YSLEER. The CDR3 consists of 13 residues.

Remarks on this clonotype: A read error may produce the germline difference seen at one junction end. The rearrangement joins TRBV5-6 to TRBJ2-3, with D possibly matching TRBD2 (5 bases). The CDR3 totals 14 residues. Germline V gene lookup returns CDR1 SGHDT and CDR2 YYEEEE. The CDR3 is CASNPGSGKNTQCF. CDR3 nucleotide sequence: TGTGCCAGCAACCCTGGTTCCGGGAAAAATACGCAGTGTTTT.